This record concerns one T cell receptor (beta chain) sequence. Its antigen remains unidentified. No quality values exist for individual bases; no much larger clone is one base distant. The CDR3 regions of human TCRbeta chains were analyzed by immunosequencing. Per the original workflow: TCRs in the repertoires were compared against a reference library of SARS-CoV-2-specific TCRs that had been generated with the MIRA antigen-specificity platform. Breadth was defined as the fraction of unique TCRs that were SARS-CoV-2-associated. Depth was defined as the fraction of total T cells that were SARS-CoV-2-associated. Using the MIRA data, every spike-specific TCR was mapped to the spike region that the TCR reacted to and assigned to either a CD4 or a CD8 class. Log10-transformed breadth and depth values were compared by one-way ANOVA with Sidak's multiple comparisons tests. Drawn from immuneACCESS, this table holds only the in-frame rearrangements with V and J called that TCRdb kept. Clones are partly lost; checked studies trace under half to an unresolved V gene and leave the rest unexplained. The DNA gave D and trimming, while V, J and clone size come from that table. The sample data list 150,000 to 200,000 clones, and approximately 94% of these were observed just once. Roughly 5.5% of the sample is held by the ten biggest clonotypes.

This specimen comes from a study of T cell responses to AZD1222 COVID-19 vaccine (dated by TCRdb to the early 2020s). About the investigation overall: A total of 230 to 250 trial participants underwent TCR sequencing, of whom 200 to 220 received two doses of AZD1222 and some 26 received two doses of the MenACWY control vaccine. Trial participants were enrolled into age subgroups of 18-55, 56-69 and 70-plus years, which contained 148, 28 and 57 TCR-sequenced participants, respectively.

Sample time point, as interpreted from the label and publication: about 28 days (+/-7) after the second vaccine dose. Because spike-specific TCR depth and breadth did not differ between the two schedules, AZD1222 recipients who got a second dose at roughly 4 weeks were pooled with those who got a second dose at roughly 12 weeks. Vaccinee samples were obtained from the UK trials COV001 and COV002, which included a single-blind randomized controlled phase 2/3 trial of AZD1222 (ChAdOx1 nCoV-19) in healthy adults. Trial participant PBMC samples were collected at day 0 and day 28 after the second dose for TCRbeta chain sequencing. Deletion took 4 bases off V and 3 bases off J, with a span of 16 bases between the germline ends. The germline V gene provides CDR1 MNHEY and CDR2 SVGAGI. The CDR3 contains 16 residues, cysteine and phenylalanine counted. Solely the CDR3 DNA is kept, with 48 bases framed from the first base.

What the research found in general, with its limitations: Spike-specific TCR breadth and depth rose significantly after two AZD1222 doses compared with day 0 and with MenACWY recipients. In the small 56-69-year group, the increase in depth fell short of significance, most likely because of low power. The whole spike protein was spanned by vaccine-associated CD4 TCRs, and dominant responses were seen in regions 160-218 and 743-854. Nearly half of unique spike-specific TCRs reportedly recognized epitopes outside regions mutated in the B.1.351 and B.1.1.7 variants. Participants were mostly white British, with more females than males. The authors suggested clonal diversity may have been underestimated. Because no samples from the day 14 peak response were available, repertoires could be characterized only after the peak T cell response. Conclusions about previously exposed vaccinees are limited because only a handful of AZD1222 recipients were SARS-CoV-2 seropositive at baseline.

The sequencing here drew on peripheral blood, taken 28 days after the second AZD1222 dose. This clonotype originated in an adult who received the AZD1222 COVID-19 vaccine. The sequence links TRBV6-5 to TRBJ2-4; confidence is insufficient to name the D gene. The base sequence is TGTGCCAGCAGTTCGGTTGAGGCCCTACACAAAAACATTCAGTACTTC. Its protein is CASSSVEALHKNIQYF.